The rows below give T cell receptor beta chains drawn from one sample of a study of blood T cell repertoires in COVID-19. Assay: immunoSEQ multiplex PCR; the TCRdb copy retains only in-frame clones and omits some. The sample records more than 300,000 clones, 80% to 90% being singletons. Specimen: PBMCs or T cells enriched from blood (not recorded which). These receptors were taken from a man between 40 and 49 years old in a cohort exposed to, infected with or recovered from COVID-19 (not recorded which). CDR3s include the opening cysteine and the closing phenylalanine or tryptophan. Each record gives: V gene, clone size, J gene, D gene, CDR3 DNA, CDR3 protein. A D gene is named only where the DNA matches it firmly. Some rows mark clone size as missing; the rest say once, few, many or name a class of expanded clone.

V: TRBV19; size: .; J: TRBJ2-2; D: TRBD2; DNA: TGTGCCAGTAGTGGCCAACTAGCGGGAGTGGGAACCGGGGAGCTGTTTTTT; CDR3: CASSGQLAGVGTGELFF
V: TRBV29-1; size: .; J: TRBJ2-6; D: TRBD1; DNA: TGCAGCGGCGGACAGGGGGGCAACGTCCTGACTTTC; CDR3: CSGGQGGNVLTF
V: TRBV5-1; size: .; J: TRBJ2-2; D: .; DNA: TGCGCCAGCAGCTCAACAGTGTCCACCGGGGAGCTGTTTTTT; CDR3: CASSSTVSTGELFF
V: TRBV11-2; size: .; J: TRBJ1-5; D: .; DNA: TGTGCCAGCAGCTTAGCGGTCGATCAGCCCCAGCATTTT; CDR3: CASSLAVDQPQHF
V: TRBV30; size: .; J: TRBJ2-3; D: .; DNA: TGTGCCTGGATATTACAATTCACAGATACGCAGTATTTT; CDR3: CAWILQFTDTQYF
V: TRBV5-1; size: .; J: TRBJ1-5; D: .; DNA: TGCGCCAGCAGTCTTACCGGGGAAGTCAATCAGCCCCAGCATTTT; CDR3: CASSLTGEVNQPQHF
V: TRBV6-5; size: .; J: TRBJ2-7; D: .; DNA: TGTGCCAGCAGTTACGCTGAGTCCTACGAGCAGTACTTC; CDR3: CASSYAESYEQYF
V: TRBV7-9; size: .; J: TRBJ1-1; D: TRBD1; DNA: TGTGCCAGCAGCTCACCCCCCGGGACAGTGAACACTGAAGCTTTCTTT; CDR3: CASSSPPGTVNTEAFF
V: TRBV23-1; size: .; J: TRBJ1-1; D: .; DNA: TGCGCCAGCAGTCATTCTCCAGGGCGCGGCACTGAAGCTTTCTTT; CDR3: CASSHSPGRGTEAFF
V: TRBV19; size: .; J: TRBJ2-1; D: TRBD2; DNA: TGTGCCAGTAGTACTAGCGGGAGATCTTTTAATGAGCAGTTCTTC; CDR3: CASSTSGRSFNEQFF
V: TRBV5-1; size: .; J: TRBJ1-1; D: .; DNA: TGCGCCAGCAGATCGAATGACATGAACACTGAAGCTTTCTTT; CDR3: CASRSNDMNTEAFF
V: TRBV5-6; size: .; J: TRBJ1-6; D: TRBD1; DNA: TGTGCCAGCAGCTTTTTCAACAGGGGGCACAATTCACCCCTCCACTTT; CDR3: CASSFFNRGHNSPLHF
V: TRBV7-9; size: .; J: TRBJ1-4; D: TRBD1; DNA: TGTGCCAGCAGCTTAGGACAGGGGATGAATGAAAAACTGTTTTTT; CDR3: CASSLGQGMNEKLFF
V: TRBV29-1; size: few; J: TRBJ1-1; D: .; DNA: TGCAGCGTTCGGTCACAGGGATCGAACACTGAAGCTTTCTTT; CDR3: CSVRSQGSNTEAFF
V: TRBV27; size: .; J: TRBJ2-7; D: TRBD1; DNA: TGTGCCACTGGACAGGGCTACGAGCAGTACTTC; CDR3: CATGQGYEQYF
V: TRBV6-4; size: .; J: TRBJ1-6; D: TRBD1; DNA: TGTGCCAGACCCGACAGGGACGCCCCCGGGCGATCACCCCTCCACTTT; CDR3: CARPDRDAPGRSPLHF
V: TRBV4-1; size: .; J: TRBJ2-7; D: .; DNA: TGCGCCAGCAGCCGGAGCGGGGGCGGGACAGCCCCCTGGGAGCAGTACTTC; CDR3: CASSRSGGGTAPWEQYF
V: TRBV11-2; size: .; J: TRBJ2-7; D: TRBD1; DNA: TGTGCCAGCAGTGGTAGACAGGGGGCGGGCTACGAGCAGTACTTC; CDR3: CASSGRQGAGYEQYF
V: TRBV2; size: .; J: TRBJ1-2; D: .; DNA: TGTGCCAGCAGTACAGGGAAGGCAGGCTACACCTTC; CDR3: CASSTGKAGYTF
V: TRBV29-1; size: .; J: TRBJ1-2; D: .; DNA: TGCAGCGTTGAAGAGGGGAGGGGCGGCTACACCTTC; CDR3: CSVEEGRGGYTF
V: TRBV5-4; size: .; J: TRBJ2-1; D: TRBD2; DNA: TGTGCCAGCAGCGGAGGCGGGAGTACCTACAATGAGCAGTTCTTC; CDR3: CASSGGGSTYNEQFF
V: TRBV14; size: .; J: TRBJ2-7; D: .; DNA: TGTGCCAGCAGCCAAGGTCTCAGGGGTGGGTCCTACGAGCAGTACTTC; CDR3: CASSQGLRGGSYEQYF
V: TRBV5-1; size: .; J: TRBJ2-7; D: .; DNA: TGCGCCAGCAGCTTGGGCAGGGGCAATACTAACGAGCAGTACTTC; CDR3: CASSLGRGNTNEQYF
V: TRBV7-9; size: .; J: TRBJ2-7; D: TRBD1; DNA: TGTGCCAGCAGCTTAGCATGGGGACAGGGACACTACGAGCAGTACTTC; CDR3: CASSLAWGQGHYEQYF
V: TRBV10-2; size: .; J: TRBJ1-1; D: TRBD1; DNA: TGCGCCAGCAGGGAGGACAGGGCCCCTGAAGCTTTCTTT; CDR3: CASREDRAPEAFF
V: TRBV10-2; size: .; J: TRBJ2-7; D: .; DNA: TGCGCCTCACTCGGGTATGAGGAAGAGCAGTACTTC; CDR3: CASLGYEEEQYF
V: TRBV6-5; size: .; J: TRBJ1-2; D: .; DNA: TGTGCCAGCAGTTACGACAGTACTCTCTATGGCTACACCTTC; CDR3: CASSYDSTLYGYTF
V: TRBV28; size: once; J: TRBJ1-1; D: TRBD1; DNA: TGTGCCAGCAGTTTTTGGGGGGGGACAGGGAACACTGAAGCTTTCTTT; CDR3: CASSFWGGTGNTEAFF
V: TRBV6-5; size: .; J: TRBJ2-3; D: TRBD2; DNA: TGTGCCAGCACCGCCCCGGGCGGGAGAGCAGATACGCAGTATTTT; CDR3: CASTAPGGRADTQYF
V: TRBV29-1; size: .; J: TRBJ2-6; D: .; DNA: TGCAGCGTTGAGTCCGTCCCTGGGGCCAACGTCCTGACTTTC; CDR3: CSVESVPGANVLTF
V: TRBV7-2; size: .; J: TRBJ2-1; D: TRBD2; DNA: TGTGCCAGCAGCTGGCCGGGACTAGCGGGCTCCTACAATGAGCAGTTCTTC; CDR3: CASSWPGLAGSYNEQFF
V: TRBV5-1; size: once; J: TRBJ1-1; D: .; DNA: TGCGCCAGCAGCAAACAGGGAGATCCCACTGAAGCTTTCTTT; CDR3: CASSKQGDPTEAFF
V: TRBV28; size: once; J: TRBJ1-1; D: .; DNA: TGTGCCAGCAGTCCCCCGGGGGAAGCGAACACTGAAGCTTTCTTT; CDR3: CASSPPGEANTEAFF
V: TRBV3-1/TRBV3-2; size: .; J: TRBJ1-4; D: .; DNA: TGTGCCAGCAGCCATAACGGTAATGAAAAACTGTTTTTT; CDR3: CASSHNGNEKLFF
V: TRBV21-1; size: .; J: TRBJ1-1; D: .; DNA: TGTGCCAGCAGCACCGGACAGGGTGTCCCTGAAGCTTTCTTT; CDR3: CASSTGQGVPEAFF
V: TRBV19; size: .; J: TRBJ2-3; D: .; DNA: TGTGCCAGTAGTTTAAGGAGCGGGTCACGAGATACGCAGTATTTT; CDR3: CASSLRSGSRDTQYF
V: TRBV28; size: once; J: TRBJ1-5; D: TRBD1; DNA: TGTGCCAGCAGTTTTGGGGGACAGGGGTATTATCAGCCCCAGCATTTT; CDR3: CASSFGGQGYYQPQHF
V: TRBV7-9; size: .; J: TRBJ1-1; D: .; DNA: TGTGCCAGCAGCTTGCAACAGAAAAACACTGAAGCTTTCTTT; CDR3: CASSLQQKNTEAFF
V: TRBV7-9; size: .; J: TRBJ1-1; D: TRBD1; DNA: TGTGCCAGCAGCTTAGTACAGGGGGCCACTGAAGCTTTCTTT; CDR3: CASSLVQGATEAFF
V: TRBV4-1; size: .; J: TRBJ2-1; D: TRBD2; DNA: TGCGCCAGCTCCGGGACTAGCGGGCAAAATGAGCAGTTCTTC; CDR3: CASSGTSGQNEQFF
V: TRBV30; size: .; J: TRBJ1-5; D: TRBD1; DNA: TGTGCCTGGAGTGGACAGGGAAATCAGCCCCAGCATTTT; CDR3: CAWSGQGNQPQHF
V: TRBV7-8; size: once; J: TRBJ1-5; D: TRBD1; DNA: TGTGCCAGCAGCCCTACAGGGGCTAGCAATCAGCCCCAGCATTTT; CDR3: CASSPTGASNQPQHF
V: TRBV19; size: .; J: TRBJ2-1; D: TRBD2; DNA: TGTGCCAGTAGGCGGGAGGGCTCCTACAATGAGCAGTTCTTC; CDR3: CASRREGSYNEQFF
V: TRBV18; size: .; J: TRBJ1-2; D: .; DNA: TGTGCCAGCTCACTTATAGGACAGCTGAACTATGGCTACACCTTC; CDR3: CASSLIGQLNYGYTF
V: TRBV7-9; size: few; J: TRBJ2-1; D: TRBD2; DNA: TGTGCCAGCAGCTTAGGCCCGGGACTAGCGGCATACAATGAGCAGTTCTTC; CDR3: CASSLGPGLAAYNEQFF
V: TRBV28; size: .; J: TRBJ2-1; D: TRBD1; DNA: TGTGCCAGCAGTCCTCAGGGGGCCGTTGGATACAATGAGCAGTTCTTC; CDR3: CASSPQGAVGYNEQFF
V: TRBV28; size: .; J: TRBJ1-2; D: TRBD1; DNA: TGTGCCAGCAGTTTGGGACAGAACTATGGCTACACCTTC; CDR3: CASSLGQNYGYTF
V: TRBV18; size: .; J: TRBJ1-4; D: TRBD1; DNA: TGTGCCAGCTCATCACCTGGGACAGGGTTCGGCGAAAAACTGTTTTTT; CDR3: CASSSPGTGFGEKLFF
V: TRBV5-4; size: .; J: TRBJ1-1; D: .; DNA: TGTGCCAGCAGCTCACCCTACAGGGAAGGTGGCACTGAAGCTTTCTTT; CDR3: CASSSPYREGGTEAFF
V: TRBV19; size: .; J: TRBJ2-1; D: TRBD2; DNA: TGTGCCAGTAGTCCCGGGCTAGCGGGGACTTACAATGAGCAGTTCTTC; CDR3: CASSPGLAGTYNEQFF